The present entry profiles one T cell receptor beta chain with its context. The antigen remains undetermined. 13 Jbeta primers and 60 Vbeta primers were used for the PCR. The assay was immunoSEQ multiplex PCR, and TCRdb's table has in-frame clones only and misses some. The data hold around 70,000 clones, with 80% to 90% observed a single time. Looked up from germline, CDR1 is LGHNA and CDR2 is YSLEER. The CDR3 runs to 12 residues. With V trimmed by 6 bases and J by 7 bases, 5 bases remained unmatched. This specimen comes from a study of cytomegalovirus exposure and HLA in healthy donors. Across the study: Previous work identified 95 million to 120 million unique TCR beta sequences from roughly 180 million T cells. In an early release, HLA-typed donors contributed some 82 million unique TCR sequences. General observations from the study: In an earlier analysis, productive rearrangement rates for most beta V segments clustered near 87% or 30%. A later analysis associated under 20,000 TCR beta sequences with HLA alleles at a 0.05 false discovery rate.

The receptor comes from a human donor in good health. The chain employs TRBV4-3 and TRBJ1-1, with TRBD1 matching 7 bases. Sequencing was carried out using PBMCs. DNA of the CDR3: TGCGCCAGCAGTCTCGACAGGGATGAAGCTTTCTTT. Amino acids: CASSLDRDEAFF.